Sequencing of this TCR beta chain was carried out in a study of neurological immune-mediated disorders. Study-wide findings and caveats: Among expanded clones, no CDR3 amino acid sequences were shared across subjects, a pattern suggesting private repertoires in all groups.

The CDR3 is 21 residues long. Trimming at V came to 6 bases and at J to 5 bases, leaving 27 bases not matched to a gene. One entry per CDR3 protein, called by TCRdb with MiXCR from the 5' RACE reads. The table records more than 75,000 distinct CDR3 sequences, 10% of them present only once. Only a few counts were recorded for this clonotype. Its antigen is not identified. This sequence was found in a man in his forties in good health. Material for sequencing was PBMCs. This chain links TRBV12-3 or TRBV12-4 with TRBJ2-5; 10 bases fit TRBD1. CDR3 nucleotides: TGTGCCAGCAGCCTCCCCCCCTTAAGAGTGGACAGGGGGAGTCCCATGGAGACCCAGTACTTC. Its translation: CASSLPPLRVDRGSPMETQYF.